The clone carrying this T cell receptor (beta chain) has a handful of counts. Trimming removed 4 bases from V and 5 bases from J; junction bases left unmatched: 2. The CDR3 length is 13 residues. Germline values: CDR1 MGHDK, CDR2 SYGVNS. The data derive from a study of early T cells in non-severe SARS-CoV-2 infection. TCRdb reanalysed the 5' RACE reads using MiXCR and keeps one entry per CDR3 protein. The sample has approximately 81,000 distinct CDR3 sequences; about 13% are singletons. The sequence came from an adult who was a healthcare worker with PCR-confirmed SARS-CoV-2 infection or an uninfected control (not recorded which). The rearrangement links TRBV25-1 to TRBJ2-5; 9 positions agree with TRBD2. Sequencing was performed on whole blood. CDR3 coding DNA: TGTGCCAGCAGTGTAGCGGGAGCTGAGACCCAGTACTTC. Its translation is CASSVAGAETQYF.